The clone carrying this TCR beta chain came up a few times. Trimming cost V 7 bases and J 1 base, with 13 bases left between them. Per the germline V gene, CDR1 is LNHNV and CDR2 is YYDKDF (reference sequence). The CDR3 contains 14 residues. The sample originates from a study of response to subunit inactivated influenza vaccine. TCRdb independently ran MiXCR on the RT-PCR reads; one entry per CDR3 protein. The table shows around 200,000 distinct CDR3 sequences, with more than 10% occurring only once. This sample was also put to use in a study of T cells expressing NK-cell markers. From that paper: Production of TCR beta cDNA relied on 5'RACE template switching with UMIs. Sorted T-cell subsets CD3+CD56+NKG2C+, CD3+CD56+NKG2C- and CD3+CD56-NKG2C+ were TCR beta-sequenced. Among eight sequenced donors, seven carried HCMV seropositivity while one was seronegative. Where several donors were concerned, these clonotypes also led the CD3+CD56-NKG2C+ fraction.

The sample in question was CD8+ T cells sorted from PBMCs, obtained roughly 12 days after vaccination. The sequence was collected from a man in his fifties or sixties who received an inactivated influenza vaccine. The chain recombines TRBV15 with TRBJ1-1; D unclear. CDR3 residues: CATIPERQNTEAFF. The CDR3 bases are TGTGCCACCATCCCAGAGCGACAGAACACTGAAGCTTTCTTT. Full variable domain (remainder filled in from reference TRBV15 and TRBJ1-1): DAMVIQNPRYQVTQFGKPVTLSCSQTLNHNVMYWYQQKSSQAPKLLFHYYDKDFNNEADTPDNFQSRRPNTSFCFLDIRSPGLGDTAMYLCATIPERQNTEAFFGQGTRLTVV.